The entry that follows covers one TCR beta chain sequence. This entry belongs to a study of control samples from healthy donors and cancer patients. Generated by immunoSEQ multiplex PCR, the TCRdb table keeps only in-frame clones and is missing some. The sample lists about 160,000 clones; approximately 90% were seen once. The sample comprised blood. The receptor was derived from a woman in her twenties or thirties in good health.

CDR3 sequence (DNA): TGTGCCAGCAGCCTCACCGGGACAGGGAACACCGGGGAGCTGTTTTTT. It is translated as CASSLTGTGNTGELFF. This sequence joins TRBV7-9 and TRBJ2-2; 8 nucleotides agree with TRBD1. Unmatched junction bases numbered 6, after V lost 5 bases and J lost 1 base. This CDR3 is 16 amino acids long. The germline gives CDR1 SEHNR, CDR2 FQNEAQ (reference sequence).